The 7 T cell receptor beta chains listed next were all sequenced from one sample in a study of T cell repertoires in cytomegalovirus infection. TCRdb called the reads again in MiXCR, with one record for every CDR3 protein. The sample carries hundreds of thousands of distinct CDR3 sequences, approximately 42% recorded once. For these receptors, no antigen is known. Material: cultured PBMCs, obtained from culture after CMV antigen stimulation. The receptors come from a human donor in good health (CMV status not recorded). Some clones in this sample may be carry-over from other donors' samples.

Ten or more counts support this clonotype. The rearrangement joins TRBV7-2 to TRBJ1-5, with D uncertain. V was trimmed by 1 base and J by 5 bases, leaving 6 bases between them. The CDR3 has 13 residues. Per the germline V gene, CDR1 is SGHTA and CDR2 is FQGNSA. CDR3 residues: CASSLGPHQPQHF. The CDR3, as DNA: TGTGCCAGCAGCTTAGGGCCGCATCAGCCCCAGCATTTT.

This clonotype was counted only a few times. The chain carries TRBV7-9 and TRBJ2-4; 12 bases fit TRBD2. Germline lookup yields CDR1 SEHNR and CDR2 FQNEAQ (reference sequence). This CDR3 spans 17 amino acids. V was clipped by 4 bases and J by 3 bases; unmatched bases: 7. The CDR3 DNA follows: TGTGCCAGCAGCTCGGGCTGGACTAGCGGGGTCAAAAACATTCAGTACTTC. It translates to CASSSGWTSGVKNIQYF.

The sample holds a few counts of this clonotype. The chain employs TRBV7-2 and TRBJ2-1, with no clear D. Trimming pared 5 bases from V and 9 bases from J, leaving 14 bases between. Germline lookup yields CDR1 SGHTA and CDR2 FQGNSA. This CDR3 comprises 13 residues. The CDR3, as DNA: TGTGCCAGCAGCACCCAGATCGGCATTGAGCAGTTCTTC. Protein product: CASSTQIGIEQFF.

The V gene is TRBV7-2, the J gene TRBJ2-5; 9 bases fit TRBD2. The ends lost 4 bases at V and 5 bases at J; junction bases unmatched: 8. The germline CDR1 and CDR2 sequences are SGHTA and FQGNSA. The CDR3 totals 15 residues. The CDR3 is CASSYRTSDMETQYF. CDR3 nucleotides: TGTGCCAGCAGCTACCGGACTAGCGACATGGAGACCCAGTACTTC.

The count of this clonotype is one. The junction does not match germline at one end; this may be a read error. CDR3 sequence: CASSLLAGGYDEQFF. The CDR3 DNA sequence: TGTGCCAGCAGCTTACTAGCGGGGGGGTACGATGAGCAGTTCTTC. The V and J genes are TRBV5-3 and TRBJ2-1; 13 positions agree with TRBD2. TRBV5-3 is an ORF, and what it does is uncertain. There are 15 residues in the CDR3.

This chain uses TRBV11-2 with TRBJ2-7; TRBD2 aligns across 7 bases. With V trimmed by 5 bases and J by 2 bases, 12 bases remained unmatched. The length of the CDR3 is 16 residues. Germline V lookup: CDR1 SGHAT, CDR2 FQNNGV. Written as DNA, the CDR3 is TGTGCCAGCAGCCCGATTGGGGTGGCGGGAGCCTACGAGCAGTACTTC. The encoded protein is CASSPIGVAGAYEQYF.

The V call is TRBV20-1, the J call TRBJ2-7; TRBD2 matches 8 bases. The CDR3 runs 15 residues. Germline V lookup: CDR1 DFQATT, CDR2 SNEGSKA (reference sequence). V gave up 3 bases and J gave up 5 bases; unmatched junction bases: 12. CDR3 region: CSARPPFAGGDEQYF. The CDR3 DNA reads TGCAGTGCTAGGCCCCCTTTTGCGGGAGGCGACGAGCAGTACTTC.